Listed here is a single T cell receptor (beta chain). Looked up from germline, CDR1 is MNHEY and CDR2 is SMNVEV (reference sequence). V was cut by 5 bases and J by 4 bases, with 18 bases left in between. The CDR3 consists of 16 residues. The data stem from a study of T cell changes during pregnancy in multiple sclerosis. Assay used: immunoSEQ multiplex PCR; TCRdb lists only in-frame clones, some missing. In the table there are tens of thousands of clones, around nine tenths of which are singletons. The J gene is TRBJ1-5, the V gene TRBV27, with D tentatively TRBD1 (6 bases). This TCR derives from a female donor in good health, enrolled as a control in a pregnancy study. This specimen consisted of CD8+ T cells from peripheral blood mononuclear cells, obtained in the first trimester of pregnancy. The CDR3 DNA reads as TGTGCCAGCAGTGCTAATTCGGTAGGGGGAAATCAGCCCCAGCATTTT. Residues: CASSANSVGGNQPQHF.